The 10 T cell receptor beta chains in this list originate from one sample, sequenced in a study of regulatory T cells in long-lasting Graves disease listed by TCRdb under 2021. Library prep was done by multiplex PCR. The data were produced on an Illumina HiSeq 4000. iRepertoire HTBI primers and Arm-PCR amplification of CDR3 regions were used to construct TCR beta libraries. Starting from the raw public reads, TCRdb applied fastp trimming at Q25, assembled clones with MiXCR and retained in-frame beta chains. One record per CDR3 amino acid sequence lists the most common genes and DNA. Here the sample has some 440,000 distinct CDR3 sequences; roughly 20% occur a single time. The ten largest clonotypes hold 6.5% to 8% of the sample. What the time point label conveys for this sample: persistent/refractory GD, antithyroid drugs over 5 years with positive TRAb. For both TCR sequencing and RNA sequencing, RNA was extracted from PBMCs using TRIzol.

The sample was peripheral blood mononuclear cells (PBMCs), taken when the disease was refractory, from a patient treated with antithyroid drugs. The receptors stem from a female donor with Graves disease.

In its sample, this clonotype was seen many times. The V call is TRBV6-1, the J call TRBJ1-2; D gene ambiguous. This CDR3 region has 16 residues. CDR1 is MNHNS, CDR2 SASEGT, per germline. V lost 0 bases to trimming and J lost 6 bases, with 17 bases between them. Here the CDR3 reads CASSEAPGRRKDGYTF. CDR3 nucleotides: TGTGCCAGCAGTGAAGCCCCTGGACGGCGGAAAGATGGCTACACCTTC.

This clonotype was seen at least ten times. V and J are TRBV12-3 or TRBV12-4 and TRBJ2-2; 7 bases are a match to TRBD1. The CDR3 consists of 16 residues. V lost 4 bases to trimming and J lost 1 base; unmatched junction nucleotides: 6. CDR3 sequence: CASSYPRTGNTGELFF. Written as DNA, the CDR3 is TGTGCCAGCAGTTATCCCAGGACAGGGAACACCGGGGAGCTGTTTTTT.

This clonotype appeared many times. V gene TRBV20-1 combines with J gene TRBJ1-2; D might be TRBD1 (5 bases). Germline CDR1 and CDR2: DFQATT and SNEGSKA (reference sequence). The CDR3 sequence is 12 residues long. Trimming cost V 6 bases and J 0 bases, with 8 bases left between them. The CDR3 spells CSARTPNYGYTF. In nucleotides, the CDR3 is TGCAGTGCCCGGACACCTAACTATGGCTACACCTTC.

This clonotype was found many times. The chain uses TRBV29-1 and TRBJ2-7; TRBD1 matches at 10 bases. The CDR3 is made up of 13 amino acids. Per the germline V gene, CDR1 is SQVTM and CDR2 is ANQGSEA. J gave up 3 bases and V 6 bases, and 5 bases lay outside the gene matches. CDR3 in amino acids: CSVTGTGVYEQYF. The CDR3 bases are TGCAGCGTCACCGGGACAGGGGTCTACGAGCAGTACTTC.

In this sample, this clonotype turned up many times. The chain has TRBV27 and TRBJ2-5, with TRBD1 matching over 10 bases. Germline loops: CDR1 MNHEY, CDR2 SMNVEV (reference sequence). This CDR3 contains 15 residues. J gave up 5 bases and V 7 bases, and 10 bases lay outside the gene matches. In nucleotides, the CDR3 is TGTGCCAGCAACCCGACAGGGGGCGACGGGGAGACCCAGTACTTC. Translation gives CASNPTGGDGETQYF.

In this sample, this clonotype turned up a few times. V usage is TRBV9 and J usage is TRBJ2-2; weak D call: TRBD2 (5 bases). V shed 6 bases and J shed 7 bases, with 13 bases lying between them. The CDR3 runs to 13 residues. CDR1 and CDR2 (germline): SGDLS, YYNGEE. The CDR3 DNA is TGTGCCAGCAAGCCCGGGAATAACGGGGAGCTGTTTTTT. Amino acids: CASKPGNNGELFF.

This clonotype was seen only a few times. This chain uses TRBV11-2 with TRBJ2-1; D perhaps matches TRBD2 (6 bases). This CDR3 is 19 amino acids long. Deletions cut 3 bases from V and 2 bases from J, with 23 bases between. The germline V gene has CDR1 SGHAT and CDR2 FQNNGV. DNA of the CDR3: TGTGCCAGCAGCTTTTACCCCCTAGGGCTAGCGCCTACCTACAATGAGCAGTTCTTC. Protein: CASSFYPLGLAPTYNEQFF.

This clonotype was seen many times. CDR3 region: CASSSPGQGVYEQYF. Written as DNA, the CDR3 is TGTGCCAGCAGCTCACCGGGACAGGGGGTTTATGAGCAGTACTTC. The gene calls are TRBV11-2 and TRBJ2-7; 11 positions agree with TRBD1. The germline CDR1 and CDR2 sequences are SGHAT and FQNNGV. V lost 4 bases and J lost 7; bases outside the gene matches: 9. This CDR3 is 15 amino acids long.

Only a few counts were recorded for this clonotype. The V and J genes are TRBV10-3 and TRBJ2-2, with 15 bases that match TRBD2. CDR3 length: 18 amino acids. CDR1 is ENHRY, CDR2 SYGVKD, per germline. V shed 6 bases and J 2 bases; nucleotides not matched to a gene: 7. CDR3 loop: CAISKLGLAGGNTGELFF. The CDR3 DNA reads TGTGCCATCAGCAAACTGGGACTAGCGGGAGGTAACACCGGGGAGCTGTTTTTT.

This clonotype was seen at least ten times. Here the CDR3 reads CASSPSLPPVAQHF. In DNA form, the CDR3 reads TGTGCCAGCAGCCCCTCCCTACCGCCGGTAGCCCAGCATTTT. This chain uses TRBV28 with TRBJ1-5; no reliable D call. CDR3 length: 14 amino acids. Deletions cut 6 bases from V and 11 bases from J, with 20 bases between. Per germline, CDR1 MDHEN and CDR2 SYDVKM. The full variable domain, completed using reference TRBV28 and TRBJ1-5, is DVKVTQSSRYLVKRTGEKVFLECVQDMDHENMFWYRQDPGLGLRLIYFSYDVKMKEKGDIPEGYSVSREKKERFSLILESASTNQTSMYLCASSPSLPPVAQHFGDGTRLSIL.